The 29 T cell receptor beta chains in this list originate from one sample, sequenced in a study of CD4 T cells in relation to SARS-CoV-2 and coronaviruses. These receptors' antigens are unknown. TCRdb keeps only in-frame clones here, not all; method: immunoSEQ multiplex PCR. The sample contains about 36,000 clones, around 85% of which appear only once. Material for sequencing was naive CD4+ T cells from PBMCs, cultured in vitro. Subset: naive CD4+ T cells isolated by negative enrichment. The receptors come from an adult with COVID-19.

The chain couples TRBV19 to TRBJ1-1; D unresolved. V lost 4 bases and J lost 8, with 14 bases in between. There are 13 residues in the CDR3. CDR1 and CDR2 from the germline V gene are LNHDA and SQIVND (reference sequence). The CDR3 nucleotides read TGTGCCAGTAGTAGTACCCCAGGCCCCGAAGCTTTCTTT. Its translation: CASSSTPGPEAFF.

CDR3 nucleotides: TGTGCCAGCAGTTACGCCAGGGGGGAGCAGTTCTTC. Its protein product is CASSYARGEQFF. The chain uses TRBV6-2 or TRBV6-3 and TRBJ2-1, with 7 nucleotides matching TRBD1. The junction had 2 bases not matched to a gene; V was cut back by 2 bases and J by 10 bases. This CDR3 has 12 amino acids. CDR1 and CDR2 from the germline V gene are MNHEY and SVGEGT.

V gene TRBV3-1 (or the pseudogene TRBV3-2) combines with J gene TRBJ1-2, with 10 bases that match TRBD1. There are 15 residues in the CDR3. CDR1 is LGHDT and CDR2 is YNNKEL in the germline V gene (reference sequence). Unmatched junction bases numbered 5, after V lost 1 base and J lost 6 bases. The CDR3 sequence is CASSQGTGGRDGYTF. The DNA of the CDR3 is TGTGCCAGCAGCCAAGGGACAGGGGGACGGGATGGCTACACCTTC.

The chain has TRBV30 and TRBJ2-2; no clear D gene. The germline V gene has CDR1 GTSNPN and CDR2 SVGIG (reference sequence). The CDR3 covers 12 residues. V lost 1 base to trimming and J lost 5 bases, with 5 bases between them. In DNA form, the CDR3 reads TGTGCCTGGAGTGAGGCAACCGGGGAGCTGTTTTTT. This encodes CAWSEATGELFF.

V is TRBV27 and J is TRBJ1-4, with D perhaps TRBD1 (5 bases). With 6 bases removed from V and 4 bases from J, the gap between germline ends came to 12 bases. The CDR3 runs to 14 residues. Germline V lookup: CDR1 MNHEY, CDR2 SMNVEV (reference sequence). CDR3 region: CASSAGTGNEKLFF. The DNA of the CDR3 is TGTGCCAGCAGCGCCGGGACGGGTAATGAAAAACTGTTTTTT.

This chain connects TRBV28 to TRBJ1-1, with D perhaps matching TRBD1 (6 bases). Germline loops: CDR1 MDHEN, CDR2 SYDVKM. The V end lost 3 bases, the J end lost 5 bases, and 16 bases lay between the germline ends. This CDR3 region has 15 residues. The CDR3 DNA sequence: TGTGCCAGCAGTTTGGCGGGGGGCCGGAGGACTGAAGCTTTCTTT. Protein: CASSLAGGRRTEAFF.

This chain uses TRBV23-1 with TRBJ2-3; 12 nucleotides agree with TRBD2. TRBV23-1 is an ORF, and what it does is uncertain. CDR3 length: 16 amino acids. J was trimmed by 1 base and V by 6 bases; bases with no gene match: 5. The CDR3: CASRPLAGGGTDTQYF. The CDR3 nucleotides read TGCGCCAGCAGACCTCTAGCGGGAGGGGGCACAGATACGCAGTATTTT.

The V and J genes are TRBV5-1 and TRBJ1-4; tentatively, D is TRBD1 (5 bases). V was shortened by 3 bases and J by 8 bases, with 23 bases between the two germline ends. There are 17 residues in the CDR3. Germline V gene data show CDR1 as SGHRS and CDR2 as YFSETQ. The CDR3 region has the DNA TGCGCCAGCAGCTGGGGGGTTTCTTCCGGGCCGGTGGAAAAACTGTTTTTT. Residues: CASSWGVSSGPVEKLFF.

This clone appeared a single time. The CDR3 spells CASSSGQFSTDTQYF. The CDR3 bases are TGTGCCAGCAGTTCAGGACAGTTTTCGACAGATACGCAGTATTTT. The chain couples TRBV6-2 or TRBV6-3 to TRBJ2-3, with a tentative D call TRBD1 (6 bases). CDR3 length equals 15 residues. Trimming removed 4 bases at V and 3 bases at J, with 14 bases between. CDR1 is MNHEY and CDR2 is SVGEGT in the germline V gene.

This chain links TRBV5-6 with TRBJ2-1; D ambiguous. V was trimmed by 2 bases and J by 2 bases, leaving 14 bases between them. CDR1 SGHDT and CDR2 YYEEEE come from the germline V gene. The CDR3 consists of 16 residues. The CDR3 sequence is CASSFNLPSTYNEQFF. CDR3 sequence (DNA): TGTGCCAGCAGCTTTAACCTTCCATCGACCTACAATGAGCAGTTCTTC.

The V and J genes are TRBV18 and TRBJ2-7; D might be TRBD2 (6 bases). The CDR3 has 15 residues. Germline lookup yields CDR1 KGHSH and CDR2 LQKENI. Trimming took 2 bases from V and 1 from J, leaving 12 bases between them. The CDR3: CASSPYSGGSYEQYF. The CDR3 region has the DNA TGTGCCAGCTCACCATATAGCGGAGGGTCCTACGAGCAGTACTTC.

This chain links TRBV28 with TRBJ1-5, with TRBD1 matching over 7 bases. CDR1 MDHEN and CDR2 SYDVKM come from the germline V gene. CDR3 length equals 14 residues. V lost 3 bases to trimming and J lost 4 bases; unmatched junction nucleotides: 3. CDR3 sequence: CASSFLQGNQPQHF. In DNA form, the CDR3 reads TGTGCCAGCAGTTTCTTACAGGGGAATCAGCCCCAGCATTTT.

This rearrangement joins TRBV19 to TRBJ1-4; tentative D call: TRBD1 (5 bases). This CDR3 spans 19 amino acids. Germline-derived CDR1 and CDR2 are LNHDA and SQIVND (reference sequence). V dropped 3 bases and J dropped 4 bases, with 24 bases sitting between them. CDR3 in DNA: TGTGCCAGTAGTATTCACGGGACTTCTATTGGGCGATATAATGAAAAACTGTTTTTT. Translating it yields CASSIHGTSIGRYNEKLFF.

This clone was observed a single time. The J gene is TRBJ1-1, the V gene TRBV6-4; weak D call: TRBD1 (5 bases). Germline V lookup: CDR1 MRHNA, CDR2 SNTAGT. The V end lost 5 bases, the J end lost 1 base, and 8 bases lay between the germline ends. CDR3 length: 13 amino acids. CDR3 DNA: TGTGCCAGCAGTCGACAGCGGAACACTGAAGCTTTCTTT. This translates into CASSRQRNTEAFF.

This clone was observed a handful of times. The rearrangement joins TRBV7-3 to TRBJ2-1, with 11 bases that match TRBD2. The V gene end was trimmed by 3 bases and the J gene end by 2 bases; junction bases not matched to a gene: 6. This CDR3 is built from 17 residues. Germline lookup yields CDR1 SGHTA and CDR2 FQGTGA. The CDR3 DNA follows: TGTGCCAGCAGCTTGCTCGGGACTAGCGGTACCTACAATGAGCAGTTCTTC. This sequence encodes CASSLLGTSGTYNEQFF.

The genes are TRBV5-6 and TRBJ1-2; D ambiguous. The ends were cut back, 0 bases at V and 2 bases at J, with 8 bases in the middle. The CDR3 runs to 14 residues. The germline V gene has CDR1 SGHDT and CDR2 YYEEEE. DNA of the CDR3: TGTGCCAGCAGCTTGGCTGCGGTAAACTATGGCTACACCTTC. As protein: CASSLAAVNYGYTF.

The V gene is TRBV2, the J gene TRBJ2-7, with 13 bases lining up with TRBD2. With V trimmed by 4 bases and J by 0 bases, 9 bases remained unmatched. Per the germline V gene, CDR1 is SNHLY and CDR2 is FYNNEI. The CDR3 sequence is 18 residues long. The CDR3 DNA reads TGTGCCAGCAGTGTCGGGACTAGCGGGAAAGTTTACTCCTACGAGCAGTACTTC. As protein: CASSVGTSGKVYSYEQYF.

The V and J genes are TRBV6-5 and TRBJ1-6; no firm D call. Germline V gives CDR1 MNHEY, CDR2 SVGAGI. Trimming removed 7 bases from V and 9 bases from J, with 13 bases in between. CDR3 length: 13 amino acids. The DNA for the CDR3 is TGTGCCAGCAAGGCGGATATATTTTCACCCCTCCACTTT. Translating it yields CASKADIFSPLHF.

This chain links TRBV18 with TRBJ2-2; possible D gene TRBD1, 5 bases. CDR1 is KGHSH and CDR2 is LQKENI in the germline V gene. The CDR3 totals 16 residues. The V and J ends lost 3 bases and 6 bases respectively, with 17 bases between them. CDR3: CASSPTPPTGPGELFF. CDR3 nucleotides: TGTGCCAGCTCACCGACACCCCCAACAGGTCCCGGGGAGCTGTTTTTT.

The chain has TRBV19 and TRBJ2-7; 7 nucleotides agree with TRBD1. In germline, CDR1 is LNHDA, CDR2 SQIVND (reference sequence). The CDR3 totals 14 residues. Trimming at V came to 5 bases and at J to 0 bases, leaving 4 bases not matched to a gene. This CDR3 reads CASSSRDSSYEQYF. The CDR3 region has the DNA TGTGCCAGTAGTTCCCGGGACAGCTCCTACGAGCAGTACTTC.

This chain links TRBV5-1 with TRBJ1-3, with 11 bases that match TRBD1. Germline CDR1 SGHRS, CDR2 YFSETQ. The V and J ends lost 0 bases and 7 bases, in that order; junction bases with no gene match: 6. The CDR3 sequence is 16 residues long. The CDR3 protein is CASSLEGQGVRNTIYF. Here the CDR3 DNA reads TGCGCCAGCAGCTTGGAGGGACAGGGGGTTCGGAACACCATATATTTT.

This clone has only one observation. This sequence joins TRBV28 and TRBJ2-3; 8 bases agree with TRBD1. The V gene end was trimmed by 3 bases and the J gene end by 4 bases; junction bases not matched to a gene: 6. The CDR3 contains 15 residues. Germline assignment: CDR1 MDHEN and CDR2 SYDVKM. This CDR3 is CASSLSGGAPDTQYF. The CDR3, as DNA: TGTGCCAGCAGTTTGTCAGGGGGCGCCCCAGATACGCAGTATTTT. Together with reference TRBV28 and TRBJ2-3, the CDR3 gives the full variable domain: DVKVTQSSRYLVKRTGEKVFLECVQDMDHENMFWYRQDPGLGLRLIYFSYDVKMKEKGDIPEGYSVSREKKERFSLILESASTNQTSMYLCASSLSGGAPDTQYFGPGTRLTVL.

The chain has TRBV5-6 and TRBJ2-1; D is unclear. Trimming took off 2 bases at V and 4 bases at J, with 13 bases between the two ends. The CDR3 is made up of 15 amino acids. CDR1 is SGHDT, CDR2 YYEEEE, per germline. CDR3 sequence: CASSFRAAGYNEQFF. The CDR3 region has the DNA TGTGCCAGCAGCTTCCGCGCGGCAGGTTACAATGAGCAGTTCTTC.

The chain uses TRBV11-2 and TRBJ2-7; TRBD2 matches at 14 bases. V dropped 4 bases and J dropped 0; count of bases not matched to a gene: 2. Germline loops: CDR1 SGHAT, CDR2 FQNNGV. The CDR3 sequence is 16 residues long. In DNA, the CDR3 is TGTGCCAGCAGCTACGGGACTAGCGGGAGCTCCTACGAGCAGTACTTC. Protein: CASSYGTSGSSYEQYF.

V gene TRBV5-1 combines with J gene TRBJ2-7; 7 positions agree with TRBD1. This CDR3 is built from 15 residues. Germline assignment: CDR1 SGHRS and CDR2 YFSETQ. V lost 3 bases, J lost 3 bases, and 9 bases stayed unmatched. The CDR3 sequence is CASSSGQDDYYEQYF. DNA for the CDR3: TGCGCCAGCAGCTCCGGACAGGACGACTACTACGAGCAGTACTTC.

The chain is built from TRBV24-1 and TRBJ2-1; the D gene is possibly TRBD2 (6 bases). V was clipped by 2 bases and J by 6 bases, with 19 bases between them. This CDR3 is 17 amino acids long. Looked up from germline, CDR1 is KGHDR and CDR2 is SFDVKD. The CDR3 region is CATSDSSDYERGNEQFF. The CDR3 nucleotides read TGTGCCACCAGTGATTCGTCGGACTACGAACGGGGCAATGAGCAGTTCTTC.

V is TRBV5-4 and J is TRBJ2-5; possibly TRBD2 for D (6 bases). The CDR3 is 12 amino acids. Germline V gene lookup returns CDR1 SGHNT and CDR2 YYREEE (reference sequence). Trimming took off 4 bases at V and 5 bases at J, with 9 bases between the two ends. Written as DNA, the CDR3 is TGTGCCAGCAGCGCAGGGAGGGAGACCCAGTACTTC. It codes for CASSAGRETQYF.

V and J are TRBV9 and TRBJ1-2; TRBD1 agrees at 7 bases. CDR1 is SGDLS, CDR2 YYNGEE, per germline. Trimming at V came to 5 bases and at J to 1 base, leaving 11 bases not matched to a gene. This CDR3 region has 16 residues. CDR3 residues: CASRRSPGTDNYGYTF. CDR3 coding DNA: TGTGCCAGCAGACGAAGCCCCGGGACAGATAACTATGGCTACACCTTC.

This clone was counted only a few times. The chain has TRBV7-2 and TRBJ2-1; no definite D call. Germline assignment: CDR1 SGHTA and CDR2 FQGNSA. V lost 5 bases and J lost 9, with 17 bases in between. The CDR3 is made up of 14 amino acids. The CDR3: CASSATASNREQFF. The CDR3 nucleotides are TGTGCCAGCAGCGCCACGGCGTCCAACCGTGAGCAGTTCTTC.